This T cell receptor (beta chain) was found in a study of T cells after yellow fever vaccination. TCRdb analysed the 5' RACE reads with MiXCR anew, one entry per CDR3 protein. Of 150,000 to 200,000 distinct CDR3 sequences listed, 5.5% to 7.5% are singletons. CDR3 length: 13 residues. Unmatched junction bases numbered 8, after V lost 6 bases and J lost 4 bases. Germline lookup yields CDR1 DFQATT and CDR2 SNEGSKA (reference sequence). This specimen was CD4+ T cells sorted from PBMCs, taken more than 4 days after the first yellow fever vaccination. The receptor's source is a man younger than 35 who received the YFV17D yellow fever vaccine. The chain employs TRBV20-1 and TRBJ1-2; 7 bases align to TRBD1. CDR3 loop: CSAEDRVLYGYTF. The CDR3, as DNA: TGCAGTGCCGAAGACAGGGTGCTCTATGGCTACACCTTC.